The source of this T cell receptor beta chain is a study of T cells in Graves' hyperthyroidism and ophthalmopathy. At the level of the study: Peripheral blood sampling occurred at initial diagnosis, before any treatment.

The CDR3 is made up of 14 amino acids. CDR1 and CDR2 (germline): SEHNR, FQNEAQ (reference sequence). Trimming shortened V by 6 bases and J by 10 bases, and 19 bases separated the two germline ends. The investigators amplified TCR beta CDR3 regions from RNA transcripts. HTBI primers were the set used in a first-round RT-PCR of the TCR CDR3. TCRdb called the multiplex PCR reads again in MiXCR, with one record for every CDR3 protein. The sample carries 500,000 or so distinct CDR3 sequences, approximately 17% recorded once. This sequence joins TRBV7-9 and TRBJ2-1, with a possible D match to TRBD2 (5 bases). This receptor was obtained from a woman younger than 35 with Graves' ophthalmopathy. The sequenced sample consisted of blood. CDR3: CASSVEALSYEQFF. CDR3 nucleotides: TGTGCCAGCAGTGTGGAGGCCCTGAGCTACGAGCAGTTCTTC.